This T cell receptor (beta chain) was recorded in a study of PD-L1 blockade in urothelial cancer. Study context: Patients had received 0 to 3 prior chemotherapy regimens. At 6 weeks and at 3 weeks (second dose) after treatment start, blood was analyzed. Study-level results: Pretreatment peripheral blood TCR clonality that fell below the median predicted better survival among the patients studied.

The CDR3 spans 14 residues. V lost 1 base and J 6 bases, leaving 13 bases between the germline ends. The germline gives CDR1 LGHNA, CDR2 YNFKEQ. The time point was: peripheral blood 6 weeks after treatment start. Patients yielded 1 to 8 samples each, pretreatment and on-treatment. Here immunoSEQ multiplex PCR was the method, and the copy in TCRdb shows in-frame clones only, minus some. The data contain under 85,000 clones, about 91% of them seen just once; the ten biggest clones take up roughly 0.8%. Note on this clone: Antigen: not known.

The V call is TRBV4-2, the J call TRBJ2-7, with D perhaps TRBD1 (5 bases). The sequences come from PBMCs, collected around atezolizumab (anti-PD-L1) treatment. This sequence was found in a woman aged 80 or over with urothelial cancer. The CDR3 reads CASSQGRVSSEQYF. The CDR3 DNA reads as TGTGCCAGCAGCCAAGGCAGGGTGTCGTCCGAGCAGTACTTC.